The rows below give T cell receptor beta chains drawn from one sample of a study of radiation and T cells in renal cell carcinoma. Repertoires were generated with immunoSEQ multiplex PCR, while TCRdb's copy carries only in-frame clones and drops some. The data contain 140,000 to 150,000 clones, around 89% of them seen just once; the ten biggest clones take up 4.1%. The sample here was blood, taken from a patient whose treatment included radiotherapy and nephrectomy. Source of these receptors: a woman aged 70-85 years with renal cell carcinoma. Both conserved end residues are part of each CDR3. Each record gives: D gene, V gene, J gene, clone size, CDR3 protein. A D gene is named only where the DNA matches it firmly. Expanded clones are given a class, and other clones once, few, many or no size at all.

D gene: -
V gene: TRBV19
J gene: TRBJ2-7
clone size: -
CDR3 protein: CASSGVRTVGYEQYF

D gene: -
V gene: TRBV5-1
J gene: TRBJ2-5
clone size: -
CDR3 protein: CASSFGGSQETQYF

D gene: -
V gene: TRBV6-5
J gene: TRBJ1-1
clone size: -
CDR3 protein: CASSSMGRNTEAFF

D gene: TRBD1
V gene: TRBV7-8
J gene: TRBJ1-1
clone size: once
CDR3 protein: CASSLGQGFTEAFF

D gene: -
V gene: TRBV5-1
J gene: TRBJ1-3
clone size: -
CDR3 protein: CASSLGPSSGNTIYF

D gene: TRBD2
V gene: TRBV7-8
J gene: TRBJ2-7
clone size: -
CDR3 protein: CASSSRGGAYEQYF

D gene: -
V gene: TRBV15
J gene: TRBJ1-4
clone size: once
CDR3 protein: CATSRALNRHDNEKLFF

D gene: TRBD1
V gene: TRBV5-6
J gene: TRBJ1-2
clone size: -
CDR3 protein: CASSRDRFYGYTF

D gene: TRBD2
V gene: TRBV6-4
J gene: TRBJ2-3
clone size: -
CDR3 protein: CASSDGPAGGDTQYF

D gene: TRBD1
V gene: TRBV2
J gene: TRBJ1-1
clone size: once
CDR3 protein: CASSYGQGAFF

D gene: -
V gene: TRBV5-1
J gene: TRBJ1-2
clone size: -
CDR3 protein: CASSLGTTNYGYTF

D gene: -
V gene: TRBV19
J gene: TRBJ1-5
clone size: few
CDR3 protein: CASSNPRGPSNQPQHF

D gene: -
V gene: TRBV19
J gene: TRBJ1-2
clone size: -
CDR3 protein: CASSIQGSYGYTF

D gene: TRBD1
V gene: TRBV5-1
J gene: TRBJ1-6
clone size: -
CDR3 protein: CASSLFDRAESPLHF

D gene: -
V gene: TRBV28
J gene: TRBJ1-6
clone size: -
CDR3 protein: CASSPSLGNSPLHF

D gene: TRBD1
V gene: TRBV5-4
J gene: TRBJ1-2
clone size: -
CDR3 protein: CASSVALRGGANYGYTF

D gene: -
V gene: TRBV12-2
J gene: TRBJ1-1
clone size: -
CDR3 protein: CASRLDRGRGTEAFF

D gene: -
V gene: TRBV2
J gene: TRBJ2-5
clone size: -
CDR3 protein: CASSEGVYQETQYF

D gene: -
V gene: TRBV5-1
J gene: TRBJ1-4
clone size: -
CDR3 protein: CASSSSLGSVNEKLFF

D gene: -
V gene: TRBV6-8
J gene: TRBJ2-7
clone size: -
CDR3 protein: CASSYAGGERRWNEQYF

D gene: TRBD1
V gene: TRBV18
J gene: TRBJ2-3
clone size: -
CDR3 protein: CASSPGQGITDTQYF

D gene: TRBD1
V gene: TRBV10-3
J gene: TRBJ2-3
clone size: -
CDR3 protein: CAISEDRGSDTQYF

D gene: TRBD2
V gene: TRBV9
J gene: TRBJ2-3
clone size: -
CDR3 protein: CASSLGLAGGSKGTDTQYF

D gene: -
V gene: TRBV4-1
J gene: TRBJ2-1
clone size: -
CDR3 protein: CASSQEGGVGGYNEQFF

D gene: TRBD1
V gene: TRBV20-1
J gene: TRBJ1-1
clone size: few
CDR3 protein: CSASADRDAFF

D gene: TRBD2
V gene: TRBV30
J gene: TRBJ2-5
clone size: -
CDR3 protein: CAWSAGGGKTQYF

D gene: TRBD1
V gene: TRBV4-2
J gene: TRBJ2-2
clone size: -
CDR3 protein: CASSQAFNRGTVGSTGELFF

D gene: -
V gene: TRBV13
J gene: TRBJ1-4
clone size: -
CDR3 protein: CASSYWGSNEKLFF

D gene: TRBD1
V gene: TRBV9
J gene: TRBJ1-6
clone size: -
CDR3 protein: CASSSRQGDSPLHF

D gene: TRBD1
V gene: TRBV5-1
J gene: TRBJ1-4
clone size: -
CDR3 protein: CASSPGVRDRGKLFF

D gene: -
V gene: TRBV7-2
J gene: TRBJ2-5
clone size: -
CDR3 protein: CASSPTGTSLPGTQYF

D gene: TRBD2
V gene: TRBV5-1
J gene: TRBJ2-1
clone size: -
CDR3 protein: CASSLTLPRLAGRSYNEQFF

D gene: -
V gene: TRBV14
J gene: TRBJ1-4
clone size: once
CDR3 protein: CASSLGWTGELFF

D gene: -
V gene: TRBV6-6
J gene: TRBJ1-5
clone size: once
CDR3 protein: CASSYDQPQHF

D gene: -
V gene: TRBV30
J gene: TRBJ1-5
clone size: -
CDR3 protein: CAWSGDTNQPQHF

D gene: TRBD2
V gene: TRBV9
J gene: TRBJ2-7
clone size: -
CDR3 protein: CASSYGAGAHEQYF

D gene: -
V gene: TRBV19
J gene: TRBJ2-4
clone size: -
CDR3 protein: CASSPPAGGTNIQYF

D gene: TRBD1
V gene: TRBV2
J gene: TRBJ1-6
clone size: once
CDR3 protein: CATSGTVNSPLHF

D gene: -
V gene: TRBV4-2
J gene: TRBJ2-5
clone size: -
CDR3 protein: CASSQRGDAEETQYF